The entry below gives a single TCR beta chain sequence along with its context. Its target is not known. The donors were in the approximately 130-subject validation cohort, distinct from the roughly 700-subject first cohort. This entry is derived from a study of cytomegalovirus exposure and HLA in healthy donors. Study overall: The approximately 120 validation repertoires were reported in a later analysis to have been generated on the same platform as the roughly 680 first-cohort repertoires.

V lost 6 bases and J lost 2, with 15 bases in between. Germline loops: CDR1 MDHEN, CDR2 SYDVKM. The CDR3 covers 15 residues. Clones were sequenced by immunoSEQ multiplex PCR, and TCRdb holds only the in-frame ones, with some missing. This table holds more than 300,000 clones, 86% found once. Study-wide findings and caveats: TCR beta chains numbering more than 150 were designated cytomegalovirus-associated.

The sequencing input was PBMCs. This TCR was sampled from a young woman in good health and CMV-seronegative. The rearrangement uses TRBV28 and TRBJ2-3, with D tentatively TRBD1 (6 bases). The CDR3 spells CASSNQRQVTDTQYF. In nucleotides, the CDR3 is TGTGCCAGCAGCAACCAAAGACAGGTCACAGATACGCAGTATTTT.